A single sample gave rise to the 4 T cell receptor beta chains below, sequenced in a study of Tregs in tolerant kidney transplant recipients. Generated by immunoSEQ multiplex PCR, the TCRdb table keeps only in-frame clones and is missing some. The sample lists around 52,000 clones, over 70% occurring once. Material for sequencing was CD4+ T cells from blood. Receptors were obtained from a human donor in good health.

The chain is built from TRBV2 and TRBJ1-1; D is possibly TRBD1 (6 bases). This CDR3 contains 11 residues. Germline V gene data show CDR1 as SNHLY and CDR2 as FYNNEI. Trimming cost V 6 bases and J 9 bases, with 11 bases left between them. This CDR3 is CASSGGQKAFF. The CDR3, as DNA: TGTGCCAGCAGCGGGGGGCAGAAAGCTTTCTTT.

The chain has TRBV5-1 and TRBJ2-4, with D uncertain. Germline CDR1 reads SGHRS; CDR2 reads YFSETQ. Trimming removed 4 bases at V and 8 bases at J, with 25 bases between. This CDR3 spans 17 amino acids. CDR3 bases: TGCGCCAGCAGCCCGTGGCCCGAAACAAATCAAAGGGACATTCAGTACTTC. Its protein is CASSPWPETNQRDIQYF.

The V gene is TRBV10-3, the J gene TRBJ1-5; D unclear. V was pared by 4 bases and J by 2 bases, with 9 bases between. The CDR3 is 14 amino acids. Germline V gene data show CDR1 as ENHRY and CDR2 as SYGVKD. CDR3 in amino acids: CAISAREGNQPQHF. The CDR3 DNA sequence: TGTGCCATCAGTGCCCGGGAAGGCAATCAGCCCCAGCATTTT.

The chain links TRBV4-3 to TRBJ2-3, with D possibly being TRBD1 (6 bases). The CDR3 contains 13 residues. Trimming removed 3 bases from V and 4 bases from J, with 8 bases in between. Per the germline V gene, CDR1 is LGHNA and CDR2 is YSLEER. CDR3 residues: CASSQGAPDTQYF. In nucleotides, the CDR3 is TGCGCCAGCAGCCAGGGGGCCCCAGATACGCAGTATTTT.